This TCR beta chain was captured by sequencing in a study of OX40 agonist ivuxolimab in advanced cancers. Study-level background: Clinicians treated patients with ivuxolimab, an agonistic anti-OX40 (CD134) antibody.

Some clones are missing from TCRdb's copy, which holds only in-frame ones; the method was immunoSEQ multiplex PCR. Of some 66,000 clones listed, about three quarters were seen once; the top ten hold 1.6%. The trim removed 8 bases at V and 1 base at J, leaving 6 bases unmatched. The CDR3 is 14 residues long. Germline V gives CDR1 LNHDA, CDR2 SQIVND (reference sequence). Sampling times: baseline, cycle 4 day 1, cycle 7 day 1. This clone has a single count. The sequence derives from an adult with an advanced solid tumor such as melanoma, head and neck, liver or kidney cancer. This chain links TRBV19 with TRBJ1-2, with 8 bases identical to TRBD1. The material sequenced was CD4+ or CD8+ T cells sorted from blood, taken in a trial of the OX40 agonist ivuxolimab. The CDR3 spells CASSQGAGNYGYTF. The CDR3 DNA reads as TGTGCCAGTTCCCAGGGGGCGGGTAACTATGGCTACACCTTC.